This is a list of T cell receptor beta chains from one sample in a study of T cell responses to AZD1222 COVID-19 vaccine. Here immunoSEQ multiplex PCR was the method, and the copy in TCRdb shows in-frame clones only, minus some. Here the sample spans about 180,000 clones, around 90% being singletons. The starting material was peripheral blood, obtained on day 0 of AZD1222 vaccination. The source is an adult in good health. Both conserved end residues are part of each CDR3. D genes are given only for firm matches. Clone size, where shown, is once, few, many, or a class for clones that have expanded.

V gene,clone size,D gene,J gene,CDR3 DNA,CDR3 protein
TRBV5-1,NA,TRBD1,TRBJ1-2,TGCGCCAGCAGCTTGGGAGGGGGCCTCATCATTAATGGCTACACCTTC,CASSLGGGLIINGYTF
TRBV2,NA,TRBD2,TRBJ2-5,TGTGCCAGCACAGCGGGAGATGACAATTTGGGGGCAGAGACCCAGTACTTC,CASTAGDDNLGAETQYF
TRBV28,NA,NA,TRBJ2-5,TGTGCCAGCGGAGGGGGCACGGAGACCCAGTACTTC,CASGGGTETQYF
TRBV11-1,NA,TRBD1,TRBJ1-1,TGTGCCAGCAGCTTCAGGGGGCTGCCGGCGAACACTGAAGCTTTCTTT,CASSFRGLPANTEAFF
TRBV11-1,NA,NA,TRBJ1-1,TGTGCCAGCAGCCGTACAGCCCTGAACACTGAAGCTTTCTTT,CASSRTALNTEAFF
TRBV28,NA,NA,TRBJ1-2,TGTGCCAGCAGTCCAGCACGACGTGGCTACACCTTC,CASSPARRGYTF
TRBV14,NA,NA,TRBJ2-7,TGTGCCAGCAGCCAAGTAGTTGGCAGGGAGGCCTACGAGCAGTACTTC,CASSQVVGREAYEQYF
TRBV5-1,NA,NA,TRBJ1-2,TGCGCCAGCAGCTCCTTGTTTTTTAACTATGGCTACACCTTC,CASSSLFFNYGYTF
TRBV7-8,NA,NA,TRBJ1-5,TGTGCCAGCAGCTTAGATACGGACCAGCCCCAGCATTTT,CASSLDTDQPQHF
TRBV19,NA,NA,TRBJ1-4,TGTGCCAGTAGTACATCGGACGGTAATGAAAAACTGTTTTTT,CASSTSDGNEKLFF
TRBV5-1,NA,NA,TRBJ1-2,TGCGCCAGTTCGGGAGGGGTTCACTATGGCTACACCTTC,CASSGGVHYGYTF
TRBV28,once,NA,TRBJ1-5,TGTGCCAGCAGTCCCACGGGCGGGGGGAGCAGCAATCAGCCCCAGCATTTT,CASSPTGGGSSNQPQHF
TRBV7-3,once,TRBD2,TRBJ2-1,TGTGCCAGCAGCTTAGGCGGGAGGGCCAACAATGAGCAGTTCTTC,CASSLGGRANNEQFF
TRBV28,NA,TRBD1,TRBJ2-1,TGTGCCAGCAGTCTAGGGGGCGTAAGATACAATGAGCAGTTCTTC,CASSLGGVRYNEQFF
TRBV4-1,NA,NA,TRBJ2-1,TGCGCCAGCAACGCAGGGGAATACAATGAGCAGTTCTTC,CASNAGEYNEQFF
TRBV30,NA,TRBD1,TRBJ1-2,TGTGCCTCAACAGGGGGCTATGGCTACACCTTC,CASTGGYGYTF
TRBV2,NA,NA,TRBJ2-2,TGTGCCAGCCAGGGGGGGGCCGGGGAGCTGTTTTTT,CASQGGAGELFF
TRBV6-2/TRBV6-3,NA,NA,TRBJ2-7,TGTGCCAGCAGTTTTCGGAGGTCTAGCTCCTACGAGCAGTACTTC,CASSFRRSSSYEQYF
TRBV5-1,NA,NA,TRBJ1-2,TGCGCCAGCAGCTTAGGGCAGGTGGACTATGGCTACACCTTC,CASSLGQVDYGYTF
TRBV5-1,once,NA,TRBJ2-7,TGCGCCAGCAGCCAGAGTGATGCAGGGGCCTACGAGCAGTACTTC,CASSQSDAGAYEQYF
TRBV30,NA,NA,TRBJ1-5,TGTGCCTGGAGCCGGCTTTATAGCAATCAGCCCCAGCATTTT,CAWSRLYSNQPQHF
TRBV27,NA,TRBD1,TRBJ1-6,TGTGCCAGCAGTCTACGAGGACAGGGTTTATCTTCACCCCTCCACTTT,CASSLRGQGLSSPLHF
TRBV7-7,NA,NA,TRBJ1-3,TGTGCCAGCAGCCAGGGATGGGGGGTTAGCTCTGGAAACACCATATATTTT,CASSQGWGVSSGNTIYF
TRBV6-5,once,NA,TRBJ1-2,TGTGCCAGCACCGCGGGCTTTGGCTACACCTTC,CASTAGFGYTF
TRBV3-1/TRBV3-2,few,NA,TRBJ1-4,TGTGCCAGCAGCCAAGGGAACAGGGTGGGTGAAAAACTGTTTTTT,CASSQGNRVGEKLFF
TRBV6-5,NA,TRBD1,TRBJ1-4,TGTGCCAGCAGTTACTCAGGGGGCGATAATGAAAAACTGTTTTTT,CASSYSGGDNEKLFF